The 32 T cell receptor beta chains below come from one sample, sequenced in a study of blood T cell repertoires in COVID-19. Sequenced by immunoSEQ multiplex PCR; TCRdb stores in-frame clones only, minus some. In the table there are approximately 300,000 clones, around 90% of which are singletons. Sequences were obtained from peripheral blood. These receptors were taken from a woman aged 40-49 years with COVID-19, enrolled during active disease.

The chain couples TRBV5-1 to TRBJ1-1; D is unclear. This CDR3 has 15 residues. CDR1 and CDR2 (germline): SGHRS, YFSETQ. The V and J ends lost 0 bases and 1 base respectively, with 10 bases between them. CDR3 protein: CASSLVGRENTEAFF. The DNA of the CDR3 is TGCGCCAGCAGCTTGGTGGGGAGGGAGAACACTGAAGCTTTCTTT.

The chain combines TRBV6-5 with TRBJ2-7; D remains unclear. The CDR3 spans 12 residues. Per the germline V gene, CDR1 is MNHEY and CDR2 is SVGAGI. Trimming shortened V by 5 bases and J by 4 bases, and 9 bases separated the two germline ends. The CDR3 loop reads CASSQSRYEQYF. The CDR3 DNA is TGTGCCAGCAGTCAATCCCGGTACGAGCAGTACTTC.

The chain employs TRBV19 and TRBJ2-6; TRBD1 might be the D (6 bases). Germline CDR1 LNHDA, CDR2 SQIVND (reference sequence). The CDR3 loop spans 17 amino acids. V gave up 5 bases and J gave up 0 bases, with 14 bases separating them. The CDR3, as DNA: TGTGCCAGTAGTGCACAGGGTTTTAGCTCTGGGGCCAACGTCCTGACTTTC. This translates into CASSAQGFSSGANVLTF.

This chain joins TRBV27 and TRBJ1-2; a weak D match, TRBD1 (6 bases). The CDR3 runs 15 residues. Germline values: CDR1 MNHEY, CDR2 SMNVEV (reference sequence). V shed 8 bases and J shed 6 bases, with 22 bases lying between them. As DNA, the CDR3 is TGTGCCAGCTTTGGGGTCACAGGGATGAAAGATGGCTACACCTTC. Its translation is CASFGVTGMKDGYTF.

The chain couples TRBV30 to TRBJ1-6, with 7 bases identical to TRBD1. The germline V gene encodes CDR1 GTSNPN and CDR2 SVGIG (reference sequence). J lost 10 bases, V lost 7 bases, and 10 bases had no gene match. CDR3 length: 13 amino acids. The CDR3 DNA reads as TGTGCCTTCCAGGGGGTATTTGGCTCACCCCTCCACTTT. This gives the protein CAFQGVFGSPLHF.

This clone was counted a single time. The chain employs TRBV7-3 and TRBJ2-5, with D tentatively TRBD1 (5 bases). Deletions cut 4 bases from V and 5 bases from J, with 20 bases between. CDR1 is SGHTA and CDR2 is FQGTGA in the germline V gene. CDR3 length: 16 amino acids. CDR3 loop: CASSSLGQGQGETQYF. CDR3 coding DNA: TGTGCCAGCAGCTCCCTTGGGCAGGGTCAAGGCGAGACCCAGTACTTC.

This chain connects TRBV7-3 to TRBJ2-1; 7 bases fit TRBD1. The J segment lost 0 bases and the V segment lost 5 bases, leaving 7 bases of the junction unmatched. The V gene's germline CDR1 is SGHTA and CDR2 FQGTGA. The CDR3 runs 16 residues. CDR3 residues: CASSPQGVSSYNEQFF. The DNA of the CDR3 is TGTGCCAGCAGCCCGCAGGGGGTCAGCTCCTACAATGAGCAGTTCTTC.

The CDR3 is CASISRLSYEQYF. In DNA, the CDR3 is TGTGCCAGCATTTCCAGGCTATCCTACGAGCAGTACTTC. This chain uses TRBV2 with TRBJ2-7; D gene ambiguous. Germline V gene lookup returns CDR1 SNHLY and CDR2 FYNNEI. Trimming shortened V by 7 bases and J by 1 base, and 11 bases separated the two germline ends. The CDR3 is made up of 13 amino acids.

The chain recombines TRBV27 with TRBJ1-2, with D hard to call. There are 15 residues in the CDR3. Germline V gene sequence: CDR1 MNHEY, CDR2 SMNVEV (reference sequence). V lost 4 bases to trimming and J lost 4 bases, with 16 bases between them. The CDR3 region is CASSSTNRSPYGYTF. The CDR3 DNA reads TGTGCCAGCAGTTCCACCAATAGATCGCCCTATGGCTACACCTTC.

The rearrangement joins TRBV4-3 to TRBJ2-7, with a weak D call TRBD2 (5 bases). The V gene's germline CDR1 is LGHNA and CDR2 YSLEER. The CDR3 has 14 residues. Trimming pared 0 bases from V and 0 bases from J, leaving 6 bases between. CDR3 amino acids: CASSQEAGSYEQYF. CDR3 bases: TGCGCCAGCAGCCAAGAGGCGGGCTCCTACGAGCAGTACTTC.

The chain has TRBV7-2 and TRBJ2-7; 8 positions match TRBD2. The junction had 6 bases not matched to a gene; V was cut back by 1 base and J by 4 bases. CDR1 SGHTA and CDR2 FQGNSA come from the germline V gene. There are 15 residues in the CDR3. CDR3 amino acids: CASSLGGLVLYEQYF. The CDR3 DNA sequence: TGTGCCAGCAGCTTAGGGGGACTAGTCTTATACGAGCAGTACTTC.

The J gene is TRBJ2-7, the V gene TRBV7-2; maybe TRBD1 (6 bases). The CDR3 extends over 15 amino acids. V dropped 1 base and J dropped 2 bases, with 12 bases sitting between them. Germline CDR1 SGHTA, CDR2 FQGNSA. CDR3 nucleotides: TGTGCCAGCAGCTTAGTAAGGGCAGGGGCCTACGAGCAGTACTTC. Protein: CASSLVRAGAYEQYF.

This clone is a singleton in its sample. This chain connects TRBV19 to TRBJ1-6; D not resolved. CDR1 is LNHDA, CDR2 SQIVND, per germline (reference sequence). The CDR3 totals 15 residues. The germline V and J ends were trimmed by 5 bases and 3 bases, with 11 bases remaining between them. DNA for the CDR3: TGTGCCAGTAGTTTTCAGGCCCTCTATAATTCACCCCTCCACTTT. This translates into CASSFQALYNSPLHF. Complete variable domain (other parts from reference TRBV19 and TRBJ1-6): DGGITQSPKYLFRKEGQNVTLSCEQNLNHDAMYWYRQDPGQGLRLIYYSQIVNDFQKGDIAEGYSVSREKKESFPLTVTSAQKNPTAFYLCASSFQALYNSPLHFGNGTRLTVT.

This chain links TRBV7-6 with TRBJ2-2, with TRBD1 identical over 7 bases. This CDR3 comprises 19 residues. V lost 10 bases to trimming and J lost 2 bases; unmatched junction nucleotides: 22. Germline CDR1 SGHVS, CDR2 FNYEAQ. This CDR3 is CATPSKRQGNPFNTGELFF. In DNA, the CDR3 is TGTGCCACCCCTAGTAAGAGACAGGGTAACCCCTTCAACACCGGGGAGCTGTTTTTT.

The chain combines TRBV27 with TRBJ1-1, with 8 nucleotides matching TRBD1. Germline CDR1 and CDR2: MNHEY and SMNVEV (reference sequence). The CDR3 covers 15 residues. V shed 5 bases, J shed 4 bases, and the junction held 9 bases outside the gene matches. The CDR3 bases are TGTGCCAGCAGTGTGGACAGGGCTTATGGCACTGAAGCTTTCTTT. Residues: CASSVDRAYGTEAFF.

V gene TRBV7-6 combines with J gene TRBJ2-2; tentatively, D is TRBD2 (6 bases). Germline V lookup: CDR1 SGHVS, CDR2 FNYEAQ. Trimming left V 1 base short and J 2 bases short, with 11 bases between. This CDR3 is 16 amino acids long. CDR3 loop: CASSLVSGGNTGELFF. The CDR3 nucleotides are TGTGCCAGCAGCTTAGTATCCGGGGGAAACACCGGGGAGCTGTTTTTT.

V is TRBV29-1 and J is TRBJ2-3; D is perhaps TRBD2 (6 bases). The CDR3 contains 13 residues. V lost 7 bases and J 0 bases, leaving 11 bases between the germline ends. CDR1 and CDR2 (germline): SQVTM, ANQGSEA. CDR3 sequence: CSAGGSSTDTQYF. The CDR3 DNA follows: TGCAGCGCTGGGGGGTCTAGCACAGATACGCAGTATTTT.

The rearrangement links TRBV4-1 to TRBJ2-7; D is undetermined. V was shortened by 1 base and J by 7 bases, with 17 bases between the two germline ends. CDR3 length: 15 amino acids. The germline CDR1 and CDR2 sequences are MGHRA and YSYEKL. CDR3 region: CASSQGQVGPWEQYF. The CDR3 region has the DNA TGCGCCAGCAGCCAAGGGCAGGTTGGGCCTTGGGAGCAGTACTTC.

The chain combines TRBV6-2 or TRBV6-3 with TRBJ1-1; 7 nucleotides match TRBD1. The CDR3 loop spans 14 amino acids. From germline, CDR1 is MNHEY and CDR2 SVGEGT. Trimming removed 4 bases from V and 1 base from J; junction bases left unmatched: 3. CDR3 bases: TGTGCCAGCAGTTCACAGGGGAAGAACACTGAAGCTTTCTTT. Protein product: CASSSQGKNTEAFF.

The chain links TRBV28 to TRBJ1-2, with D maybe TRBD1 (5 bases). The CDR3 consists of 19 residues. V lost 4 bases, J lost 3 bases, and 27 bases lay in between. CDR1 and CDR2 (germline): MDHEN, SYDVKM. CDR3 nucleotide sequence: TGTGCCAGCAGTTCTCCTGGACAAGCCGAATATGAAGGGGACTATGGCTACACCTTC. Translated: CASSSPGQAEYEGDYGYTF.

This chain links TRBV5-1 with TRBJ1-1; D unclear. Germline V gives CDR1 SGHRS, CDR2 YFSETQ. The CDR3 contains 20 residues. V was clipped by 2 bases and J by 1 base, with 27 bases between them. CDR3 in amino acids: CASSFSEAHPGDGWNTEAFF. CDR3 DNA sequence: TGCGCCAGCAGCTTTTCAGAGGCACACCCCGGAGATGGATGGAACACTGAAGCTTTCTTT.

The CDR3 DNA is TGTGCCAGCAGCTTCGGACTTGGGGGGGCAGATACGCAGTATTTT. Encoded protein: CASSFGLGGADTQYF. The chain recombines TRBV7-2 with TRBJ2-3; the match to TRBD2 covers 7 bases. Germline CDR1 and CDR2: SGHTA and FQGNSA. This CDR3 is built from 15 residues. Trimming took 3 bases from V and 4 from J; bases not matched to a gene: 7.

The J gene is TRBJ2-1, the V gene TRBV29-1; TRBD1 aligns across 7 bases. V lost 0 bases and J lost 0; bases outside the gene matches: 5. Per the germline V gene, CDR1 is SQVTM and CDR2 is ANQGSEA. There are 16 residues in the CDR3. The CDR3 nucleotides read TGCAGCGTTGAAGATCTGGCAGGGGGCTCCTACAATGAGCAGTTCTTC. Translation gives CSVEDLAGGSYNEQFF.

V is TRBV19 and J is TRBJ2-2; 8 bases agree with TRBD2. The CDR3 extends over 20 amino acids. After removal of 4 bases from V and 5 bases from J, the junction contained 21 bases not matched to a gene. CDR1 and CDR2 (germline): LNHDA, SQIVND (reference sequence). The CDR3 protein is CASSTYRPLSGTRLTGELFF. CDR3 nucleotides: TGTGCCAGTAGTACTTACCGTCCCCTCTCCGGGACTAGATTGACCGGGGAGCTGTTTTTT.

CDR3 sequence reads: CASSLSLKGLAGAYEQYF. The CDR3 DNA reads TGTGCCAGCAGTTTAAGTCTGAAGGGACTAGCGGGTGCCTACGAGCAGTACTTC. V usage is TRBV28 and J usage is TRBJ2-7, with TRBD2 matching over 12 bases. Germline CDR1 reads MDHEN; CDR2 reads SYDVKM. This CDR3 spans 18 amino acids. The J segment lost 2 bases and the V segment lost 2 bases, leaving 10 bases of the junction unmatched.

V and J are TRBV27 and TRBJ2-2, with D tentatively TRBD2 (7 bases). The CDR3 length is 15 residues. Germline CDR1 is MNHEY and CDR2 is SMNVEV (reference sequence). Deletions cut 1 base from V and 5 bases from J, with 11 bases between. CDR3: CASSLWEGVTGELFF. CDR3 nucleotides: TGTGCCAGCAGTTTATGGGAGGGGGTTACCGGGGAGCTGTTTTTT.

The rearrangement joins TRBV6-4 to TRBJ1-1; no firm D call. Trimming took off 4 bases at V and 5 bases at J, with 11 bases between the two ends. The CDR3 contains 13 residues. In germline, CDR1 is MRHNA, CDR2 SNTAGT. The DNA for the CDR3 is TGTGCCAGCAGTGCCGAGGGTGGGACTGAAGCTTTCTTT. It translates to CASSAEGGTEAFF.

The chain is built from TRBV10-3 and TRBJ2-2; 9 positions agree with TRBD2. Germline assignment: CDR1 ENHRY and CDR2 SYGVKD. The V segment lost 7 bases and the J segment 5 bases; nucleotides outside the gene matches: 8. The length of the CDR3 is 15 residues. In nucleotides, the CDR3 is TGTGCCATCAACCTAGCGGGGCCGGGTACCGGGGAGCTGTTTTTT. It encodes CAINLAGPGTGELFF.

Comment on this clone: One end of the junction is discordant with germline, which a read error may explain. The chain is built from TRBV30 and TRBJ2-7; the D gene is possibly TRBD2 (6 bases). CDR1 GTSNPN and CDR2 SVGIG come from the germline V gene (reference sequence). The CDR3 loop spans 10 amino acids. The CDR3 loop reads CAYIAGKGFF. Here the CDR3 DNA reads TGTGCCTATATTGCGGGGAAGGGATTCTTC.

The CDR3 reads CAWMGRSSGGYEQYF. As DNA, the CDR3 is TGTGCCTGGATGGGACGGAGTAGCGGGGGCTACGAGCAGTACTTC. The chain joins TRBV30 to TRBJ2-7; 9 positions agree with TRBD2. CDR1 is GTSNPN, CDR2 SVGIG, per germline (reference sequence). J was trimmed by 3 bases and V by 4 bases; bases with no gene match: 10. The CDR3 runs 15 residues.

This clone occurred once. The chain recombines TRBV2 with TRBJ2-2; 10 nucleotides match TRBD2. This CDR3 has 14 residues. The germline CDR1 and CDR2 sequences are SNHLY and FYNNEI. Germline trimming cut 8 bases from V and 7 bases from J; bases unmatched to any gene: 7. CDR3 protein: CASARAGGLGELFF. The CDR3 region has the DNA TGTGCCAGCGCGCGAGCGGGAGGGCTCGGGGAGCTGTTTTTT.

The V and J genes are TRBV4-3 and TRBJ2-1; 10 nucleotides agree with TRBD2. The CDR3 loop spans 16 amino acids. From germline, CDR1 is LGHNA and CDR2 YSLEER. Trimming at V came to 4 bases and at J to 5 bases, leaving 8 bases not matched to a gene. The CDR3 region has the DNA TGCGCCAGCAGCCCCGGAGTAGCGGGGGGTAACAATGAGCAGTTCTTC. Amino acids: CASSPGVAGGNNEQFF.